Listed here are 24 T cell receptor beta chains from one sample, sequenced in a study of shared clonotypes between healthy human individuals (dated by TCRdb to 2019 to 2021). Library preparation was by the immunoSEQ multiplex PCR assay. The table comes from immuneACCESS by way of TCRdb, which keeps in-frame sequences with V and J called. Part of the clones is missing from these tables; in studies checked, under half for an unresolved V gene and the rest for unknown reasons. Present in this sample are about 2 million clones, approximately 94% of which were seen just once. The top ten clonotypes cover roughly 1% of the sample. CD8 naive samples were obtained by positive selection for CCR7 among CD45RO-negative cells, yielding a CD45RA+CCR7+ population from which TemRA cells were excluded. The specimen was naive CD8+ T cells sorted from blood. The cell subset or site tag for this specimen amounts to: CD45RA+CCR7+. Receptors originate from a man aged 18 to 30 in good health.

The J gene is TRBJ2-7, the V gene TRBV20-1; 8 bases are shared with TRBD2. V lost 6 bases to trimming and J lost 7 bases; unmatched junction nucleotides: 5. The CDR3 has 11 residues. Germline V lookup: CDR1 DFQATT, CDR2 SNEGSKA (reference sequence). For the CDR3, the DNA is TGCAGTGCACCGGGACTAGGTGAGCAGTACTTC. It codes for CSAPGLGEQYF.

On this clone: The same CDR3 also results from other DNA sequences found in this sample. The chain's CDR3 is CASSVDDSSSYEQYF. The CDR3 region has the DNA TGTGCCAGCAGCGTAGACGACAGTAGCTCCTACGAGCAGTACTTC. The V call is TRBV9, the J call TRBJ2-7, with D possibly TRBD1 on 5 matching bases. The length of the CDR3 is 15 residues. With 0 bases removed from V and 0 bases from J, the gap between germline ends came to 10 bases. Looked up from germline, CDR1 is SGDLS and CDR2 is YYNGEE. Looking up the rest from reference TRBV9 and TRBJ2-7 gives the full variable domain: DSGVTQTPKHLITATGQRVTLRCSPRSGDLSVYWYQQSLDQGLQFLIQYYNGEERAKGNILERFSAQQFPDLHSELNLSSLELGDSALYFCASSVDDSSSYEQYFGPGTRLTVT.

This clone was seen only once. The CDR3 is CASSLASGGLHTGELFF. The CDR3 nucleotides read TGTGCCAGCAGCTTAGCGAGCGGGGGGCTGCACACCGGGGAGCTGTTTTTT. The J gene is TRBJ2-2, the V gene TRBV7-9; 9 bases are shared with TRBD2. The CDR3 sequence is 17 residues long. The junction had 5 bases not matched to a gene; V was cut back by 0 bases and J by 3 bases. CDR1 SEHNR and CDR2 FQNEAQ come from the germline V gene (reference sequence).

The chain has TRBV5-4 and TRBJ2-7; 8 bases agree with TRBD1. The CDR3 loop spans 15 amino acids. The germline CDR1 and CDR2 sequences are SGHNT and YYREEE (reference sequence). With V trimmed by 0 bases and J by 0 bases, 2 bases remained unmatched. The CDR3 loop is CASSLEQGASYEQYF. Here the CDR3 DNA reads TGTGCCAGCAGCTTGGAGCAGGGGGCCTCCTACGAGCAGTACTTC.

This sequence joins TRBV27 and TRBJ1-1; D might be TRBD1 (6 bases). V lost 1 base and J lost 0, with 15 bases in between. Per the germline V gene, CDR1 is MNHEY and CDR2 is SMNVEV (reference sequence). The CDR3 has 17 residues. CDR3 coding DNA: TGTGCCAGCAGTTTATGGGCAGTGGGGGCAATGAACACTGAAGCTTTCTTT. Translated, it gives CASSLWAVGAMNTEAFF.

Concerning this clone itself: This same CDR3 is encoded by further DNA sequences in the sample. The chain joins TRBV9 to TRBJ1-5; maybe TRBD1 (5 bases). The CDR3 length is 13 residues. CDR1 and CDR2 from the germline V gene are SGDLS and YYNGEE. With 4 bases removed from V and 6 bases from J, the gap between germline ends came to 11 bases. CDR3 DNA: TGTGCCAGCAGCCTAGGTGGGGGTCAGCCCCAGCATTTT. This gives the protein CASSLGGGQPQHF.

Here the CDR3 reads CASPTSGTIHEQYF. In DNA, the CDR3 is TGTGCCAGTCCGACTAGCGGGACTATTCACGAGCAGTACTTC. The chain combines TRBV19 with TRBJ2-7; 11 nucleotides match TRBD2. Germline V gene lookup returns CDR1 LNHDA and CDR2 SQIVND (reference sequence). V trimming: 8 bases; J trimming: 5 bases; junction bases outside the gene matches: 8. This CDR3 spans 14 amino acids.

The chain recombines TRBV4-1 with TRBJ1-1, with D tentatively TRBD1 (6 bases). Per the germline V gene, CDR1 is MGHRA and CDR2 is YSYEKL. CDR3 length: 16 amino acids. V lost 6 bases to trimming and J lost 0 bases, with 17 bases between them. Here the CDR3 DNA reads TGCGCCAGCAGGACTCGAGGGGGGTTTATGAACACTGAAGCTTTCTTT. This codes for CASRTRGGFMNTEAFF.

The table lists this clone with a few counts. The sample holds other DNA sequences that translate to the same CDR3. J is TRBJ2-7 and V is TRBV27; D uncertain. CDR1 and CDR2 from the germline V gene are MNHEY and SMNVEV (reference sequence). The CDR3 consists of 14 residues. Deletions cut 2 bases from V and 0 bases from J, with 8 bases between. Here the CDR3 DNA reads TGTGCCAGCAGTTTAGGCAGTAGCTCCTACGAGCAGTACTTC. This gives the protein CASSLGSSSYEQYF.

The rearrangement joins TRBV28 to TRBJ2-2; D perhaps matches TRBD1 (6 bases). The CDR3 consists of 15 residues. The germline CDR1 and CDR2 sequences are MDHEN and SYDVKM. Trimming stripped 3 bases from V and 7 bases from J, with 15 bases between. CDR3 DNA sequence: TGTGCCAGCAGTTTTTATGGGACAATAGGCGGGGAGCTGTTTTTT. The encoded protein is CASSFYGTIGGELFF.

The chain links TRBV10-3 to TRBJ2-3; 7 bases are shared with TRBD1. Per the germline V gene, CDR1 is ENHRY and CDR2 is SYGVKD. The V and J ends lost 8 bases and 2 bases, in that order; junction bases with no gene match: 4. The CDR3 consists of 13 residues. CDR3: CAIEQGTTDTQYF. As DNA, the CDR3 is TGTGCCATCGAACAGGGGACCACAGATACGCAGTATTTT.

This chain uses TRBV5-6 with TRBJ1-1, with no clear D. This CDR3 has 13 amino acids. In germline, CDR1 is SGHDT, CDR2 YYEEEE. V lost 0 bases and J 1 base, leaving 4 bases between the germline ends. In nucleotides, the CDR3 is TGTGCCAGCAGCTTGGGATGGAACACTGAAGCTTTCTTT. Translation: CASSLGWNTEAFF.

For the CDR3, the DNA is TGTGCCAGCAGGGTTTTGAGGACAGACGTCTCCTACAATGAGCAGTTCTTC. It is translated as CASRVLRTDVSYNEQFF. The rearrangement joins TRBV2 to TRBJ2-1, with D possibly being TRBD1 (6 bases). The CDR3 covers 17 residues. Germline CDR1 is SNHLY and CDR2 is FYNNEI. V lost 6 bases and J 0 bases, leaving 18 bases between the germline ends.

The rearrangement joins TRBV6-5 to TRBJ1-1; TRBD1 is a possible D gene (5 bases). Trimming pared 0 bases from V and 1 base from J, leaving 9 bases between. The CDR3 is 15 residues long. Germline V lookup: CDR1 MNHEY, CDR2 SVGAGI. The CDR3 DNA follows: TGTGCCAGCAGTTACTCTGGGACCTCGAACACTGAAGCTTTCTTT. It yields the protein CASSYSGTSNTEAFF.

This chain connects TRBV23-1 to TRBJ2-7; a possible D gene is TRBD2 (6 bases). TRBV23-1 is filed as an ORF, its function uncertain. V shed 4 bases and J shed 4 bases, with 17 bases lying between them. The CDR3 runs to 15 residues. The CDR3 DNA sequence: TGCGCCAGCAGTCCCCCCCGGGAAGCGGGTTACGAGCAGTACTTC. Protein sequence: CASSPPREAGYEQYF.

The CDR3 DNA sequence: TGTGCCAGTAGTATTTTGGTAGGACCCGAGGATGGCTACACCTTC. It yields the protein CASSILVGPEDGYTF. The J gene is TRBJ1-2, the V gene TRBV19; unclear D gene. The CDR3 has 15 residues. CDR1 is LNHDA, CDR2 SQIVND, per germline (reference sequence). Trimming took 3 bases from V and 6 from J, leaving 17 bases between them.

V gene TRBV2 combines with J gene TRBJ2-7, with 10 nucleotides matching TRBD1. The V segment lost 0 bases and the J segment 2 bases; nucleotides outside the gene matches: 4. Germline V lookup: CDR1 SNHLY, CDR2 FYNNEI. The CDR3 has 16 residues. The CDR3 nucleotides are TGTGCCAGCAGTGAAGCGTCGGACAGGGGGACCTACGAGCAGTACTTC. Its translation: CASSEASDRGTYEQYF.

The chain uses TRBV2 and TRBJ1-1, with 10 bases that match TRBD1. The CDR3 loop spans 10 amino acids. Unmatched junction bases numbered 2, after V lost 9 bases and J lost 10 bases. Germline V gives CDR1 SNHLY, CDR2 FYNNEI. This CDR3 reads CASWDRGAFF. As DNA, the CDR3 is TGTGCCAGTTGGGACAGGGGAGCTTTCTTT. Full variable domain (remainder filled in from reference TRBV2 and TRBJ1-1): EPEVTQTPSHQVTQMGQEVILRCVPISNHLYFYWYRQILGQKVEFLVSFYNNEISEKSEIFDDQFSVERPDGSNFTLKIRSTKLEDSAMYFCASWDRGAFFGQGTRLTVV.

The rearrangement uses TRBV30 and TRBJ2-7; tentatively, D is TRBD1 (5 bases). Germline CDR1 reads GTSNPN; CDR2 reads SVGIG (reference sequence). The CDR3 has 13 residues. Written as DNA, the CDR3 is TGTGCAAGGGGATTTGAGGATTCCTACGAGCAGTACTTC. Its translation is CARGFEDSYEQYF.

This chain uses TRBV6-1 with TRBJ1-2; D is ambiguous. V was clipped by 3 bases and J by 7 bases, with 15 bases between them. The CDR3 totals 14 residues. CDR1 MNHNS and CDR2 SASEGT come from the germline V gene. This chain's CDR3 is CASSEVRPTIGYTF. The CDR3 DNA sequence: TGTGCCAGCAGTGAGGTCAGGCCTACTATTGGCTACACCTTC.

This clone came up once. V and J are TRBV10-1 and TRBJ2-7, with 13 bases lining up with TRBD2. The CDR3 is 17 residues long. The germline CDR1 and CDR2 sequences are WNHNN and SYGVQD (reference sequence). Losses at the gene ends were 2 bases for V and 3 bases for J; bases not matched to a gene: 7. The CDR3 region has the DNA TGCGCCAGCAGTGAGGCTCTGGGACTAGCGGGAAGCTACGAGCAGTACTTC. It is translated as CASSEALGLAGSYEQYF.

The chain joins TRBV6-5 to TRBJ2-7, with 8 bases lining up with TRBD1. Germline assignment: CDR1 MNHEY and CDR2 SVGAGI. The trim removed 4 bases at V and 3 bases at J, leaving 2 bases unmatched. The CDR3 totals 13 residues. CDR3 sequence (DNA): TGTGCCAGCAGTTGGGGACAGGACTACGAGCAGTACTTC. This encodes CASSWGQDYEQYF.

The rearrangement uses TRBV4-3 and TRBJ2-3, with 14 bases lining up with TRBD2. V trimming: 1 base; J trimming: 2 bases; junction bases outside the gene matches: 8. The CDR3 spans 19 residues. Germline CDR1 and CDR2: LGHNA and YSLEER. The CDR3 sequence is CASSQGPGLAGVYTDTQYF. The CDR3 DNA sequence: TGCGCCAGCAGCCAAGGGCCGGGACTAGCGGGAGTGTACACAGATACGCAGTATTTT.

On this clone itself: The sample carries other DNA sequences with the same CDR3. J is TRBJ2-7 and V is TRBV7-9, with D maybe TRBD1 (6 bases). The ends were cut back, 4 bases at V and 1 base at J, with 14 bases in the middle. Germline loops: CDR1 SEHNR, CDR2 FQNEAQ (reference sequence). CDR3 size: 15 residues. The CDR3 sequence: CASSSRDTYSYEQYF. DNA for the CDR3: TGTGCCAGCAGCTCCCGGGACACCTATTCCTACGAGCAGTACTTC.